This T cell receptor (beta chain) was documented in a study of blood T cell repertoires in COVID-19. On the study more broadly: The samples span acute and convalescent COVID-19 from the United States, Italy and Spain. T cells, B-cell-depleted T cells, or PBMCs supplied cDNA or gDNA.

This clone has only a few counts. In the authors' workflow: Amplification of reference gene primers provided the estimated nucleated cell counts. Here immunoSEQ multiplex PCR was the method, and the copy in TCRdb shows in-frame clones only, minus some. V and J calls and clone size are given by that table; D and trimming were obtained from the DNA. Among roughly 250,000 clones listed, under 85% were seen once. The germline gives CDR1 SGHKS, CDR2 YYEKEE (reference sequence). Trimming took off 2 bases at V and 10 bases at J, with 15 bases between the two ends. This CDR3 spans 14 amino acids. Sequenced: peripheral blood. V usage is TRBV5-5 and J usage is TRBJ1-4, with D perhaps TRBD1 (5 bases). This receptor was obtained from a woman aged 40 to 50 with active or convalescent COVID-19. As DNA, the CDR3 is TGTGCCAGCAGCTTAGGGGATGCCCAGGGAAAACTGTTTTTT. Protein product: CASSLGDAQGKLFF.